This T cell receptor beta chain was recorded in a study of graft-versus-host responses after intestinal transplantation. Study information: Recipients were all induced with anti-thymocyte globulin, then given tacrolimus and steroids for 3 to 4 years.

TCRdb's copy holds only in-frame clones and misses some; the assay was immunoSEQ multiplex PCR. The data show over 40,000 clones, with approximately 95% seen just once and around 6.1% held by the top ten. Turning to this clone: Its antigen is not known.

From germline, CDR1 is ENHRY and CDR2 SYGVKD. The CDR3 is 15 amino acids. V shed 7 bases and J 3 bases; nucleotides not matched to a gene: 5. The study's findings and limits: The recipient marrow held GvH clones, and some of them showed up first in ileum or blood. Association was observed between peak circulating GvH clone levels and early post-transplant HvG declines.

The rearrangement links TRBV10-3 to TRBJ2-7, with 14 bases fitting TRBD2. The starting material was PBMCs, obtained around 800 days after a first intestinal transplant, on the day of a second. The TCR sequence derives from a human patient who received an intestinal transplant, so some T cells may come from the graft donor. The CDR3 loop is CAIKGTSGSFYEQYF. CDR3 nucleotides: TGTGCCATCAAAGGGACTAGCGGGAGCTTCTACGAGCAGTACTTC.